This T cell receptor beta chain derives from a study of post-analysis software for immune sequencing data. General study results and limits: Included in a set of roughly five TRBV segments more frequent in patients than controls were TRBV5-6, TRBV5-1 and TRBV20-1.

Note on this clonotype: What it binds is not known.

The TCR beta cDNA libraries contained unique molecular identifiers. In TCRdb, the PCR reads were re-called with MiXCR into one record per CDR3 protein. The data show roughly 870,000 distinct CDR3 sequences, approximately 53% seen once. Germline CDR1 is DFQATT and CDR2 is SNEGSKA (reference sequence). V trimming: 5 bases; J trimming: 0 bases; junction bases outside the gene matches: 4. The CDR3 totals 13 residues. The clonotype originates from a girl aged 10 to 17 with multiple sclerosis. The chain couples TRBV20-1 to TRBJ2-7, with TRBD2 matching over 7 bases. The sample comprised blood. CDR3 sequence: CSAPGGSSYEQYF. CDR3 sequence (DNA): TGCAGTGCTCCCGGCGGGAGCTCCTACGAGCAGTACTTC.